The sample holds many counts of the clone carrying this T cell receptor beta chain. The length of the CDR3 is 13 residues. The V gene's germline CDR1 is LNHDA and CDR2 SQIVND (reference sequence). Trimming removed 6 bases at V and 0 bases at J, with 9 bases between. Time point in this sample: before trial treatment. Administered to the donors were nivolumab, ipilimumab, aspirin, low-dose cyclophosphamide and low-dose radiotherapy. Patients eligible had advanced solid tumors without tumor-infiltrating lymphocytes. These data originate in a study of low-dose radiotherapy and immunotherapy resistance in tumors. Study overall: Daily, from cycle 1 day 1 and for four cycles, patients took oral aspirin 300 mg. Primers targeting TRAV and TRBV primed first-strand cDNA, covering alpha and beta chains.

It was with a constant-region primer and a V-primer adapter that TCRs were amplified over approximately 20 PCR cycles. TCRdb itself ran the reads through MiXCR, one entry per CDR3 protein. The sample has tens of thousands of distinct CDR3 sequences, 10% to 15% seen once; the top ten hold roughly 6.2%. This chain joins TRBV19 and TRBJ2-7, with a weak D call TRBD1 (6 bases). This clonotype was obtained from a female donor with ovarian cancer. Source: PBMCs, taken before treatment. The CDR3 sequence is CASRLQGSYEQYF. In nucleotides, the CDR3 is TGTGCCAGTAGGCTACAGGGCTCCTACGAGCAGTACTTC.